This TCR beta chain was captured by sequencing in a study of blood T cell repertoires in COVID-19. Study overall: The samples span acute and convalescent COVID-19 from the United States, Italy and Spain. T cells, B-cell-depleted T cells, or PBMCs provided the cDNA or gDNA that served as material.

Original analysis: Amplification of reference gene primers provided the estimated nucleated cell counts. The data were produced by immunoSEQ multiplex PCR, yet TCRdb's version contains in-frame clones alone and is incomplete. V, J and clone size derive from that table, while D and trimming were established from the DNA sequence. The data show about 72,000 clones, around 86% seen once. The germline gives CDR1 MGHRA, CDR2 YSYEKL. J lost 5 bases, V lost 3 bases, and 16 bases had no gene match. CDR3 length: 19 residues. The sequence derives from a man between 65 and 85 years old with active or convalescent COVID-19. The chain uses TRBV4-1 and TRBJ2-2, with 9 bases that match TRBD2. Sequences were obtained from peripheral blood. The DNA for the CDR3 is TGCGCCAGCAGCCACCCTCCTAGGGGTAGCGGGAGAAATACCGGGGAGCTGTTTTTT. This gives the protein CASSHPPRGSGRNTGELFF.